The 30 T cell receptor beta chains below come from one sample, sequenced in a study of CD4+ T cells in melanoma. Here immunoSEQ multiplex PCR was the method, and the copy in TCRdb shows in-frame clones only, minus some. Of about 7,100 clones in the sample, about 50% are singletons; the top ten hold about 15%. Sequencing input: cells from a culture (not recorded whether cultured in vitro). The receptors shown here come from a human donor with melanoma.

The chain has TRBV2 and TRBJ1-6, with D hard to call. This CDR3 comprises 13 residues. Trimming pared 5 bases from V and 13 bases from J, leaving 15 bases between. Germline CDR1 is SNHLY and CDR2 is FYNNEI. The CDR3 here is CASSSALGFPLHF. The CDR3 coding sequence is TGTGCCAGCAGTTCGGCCCTCGGGTTCCCCCTCCACTTT.

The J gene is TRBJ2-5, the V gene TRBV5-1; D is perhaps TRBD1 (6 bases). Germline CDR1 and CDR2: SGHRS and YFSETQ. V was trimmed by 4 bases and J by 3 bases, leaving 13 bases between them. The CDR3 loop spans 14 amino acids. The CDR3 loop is CASSVGQSKETQYF. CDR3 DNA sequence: TGCGCCAGCAGCGTAGGACAGTCAAAAGAGACCCAGTACTTC.

In nucleotides, the CDR3 is TGCGCCAGCAGCTTGGCCGGAGGGGGGGCGAATGAGCAGTTCTTC. Translation gives CASSLAGGGANEQFF. The chain uses TRBV5-1 and TRBJ2-1, with a tentative D call TRBD2 (7 bases). Germline assignment: CDR1 SGHRS and CDR2 YFSETQ. V was cut by 0 bases and J by 7 bases, with 14 bases left in between. The length of the CDR3 is 15 residues. Combining the CDR3 with reference TRBV5-1 and TRBJ2-1 gives the whole variable domain KAGVTQTPRYLIKTRGQQVTLSCSPISGHRSVSWYQQTPGQGLQFLFEYFSETQRNKGNFPGRFSGRQFSNSRSEMNVSTLELGDSALYLCASSLAGGGANEQFFGPGTRLTVL.

The CDR3 here is CAWSRDAYGYTF. CDR3 coding DNA: TGTGCCTGGAGCAGGGACGCCTATGGCTACACCTTC. This sequence joins TRBV30 and TRBJ1-2; D perhaps matches TRBD1 (5 bases). Germline V gene data show CDR1 as GTSNPN and CDR2 as SVGIG (reference sequence). This CDR3 contains 12 residues. The V and J ends lost 3 bases and 4 bases respectively, with 9 bases between them. Complete variable domain (other parts from reference TRBV30 and TRBJ1-2): SQTIHQWPATLVQPVGSPLSLECTVEGTSNPNLYWYRQAAGRGLQLLFYSVGIGQISSEVPQNLSASRPQDRQFILSSKKLLLSDSGFYLCAWSRDAYGYTFGSGTRLTVV.

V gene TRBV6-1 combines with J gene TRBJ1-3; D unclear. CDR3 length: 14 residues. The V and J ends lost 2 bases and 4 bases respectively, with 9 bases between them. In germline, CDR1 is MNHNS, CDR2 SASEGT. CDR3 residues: CASSEWSPGNTIYF. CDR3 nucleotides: TGTGCCAGCAGTGAATGGTCGCCGGGAAACACCATATATTTT.

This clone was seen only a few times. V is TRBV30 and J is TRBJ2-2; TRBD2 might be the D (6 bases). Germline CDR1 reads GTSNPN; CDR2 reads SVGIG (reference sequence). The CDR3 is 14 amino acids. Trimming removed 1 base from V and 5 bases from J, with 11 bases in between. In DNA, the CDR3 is TGTGCCTGGAGTGGAGGTGGGGGGACCGGGGAGCTGTTTTTT. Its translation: CAWSGGGGTGELFF.

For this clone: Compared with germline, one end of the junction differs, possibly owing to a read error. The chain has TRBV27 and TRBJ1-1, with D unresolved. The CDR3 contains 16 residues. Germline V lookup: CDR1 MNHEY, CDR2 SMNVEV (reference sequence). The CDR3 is CASSLGPGYQKPEAFF. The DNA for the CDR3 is TGTGCCAGCAGTTTAGGCCCGGGCTACCAAAAGCCTGAGGCTTTCTTT.

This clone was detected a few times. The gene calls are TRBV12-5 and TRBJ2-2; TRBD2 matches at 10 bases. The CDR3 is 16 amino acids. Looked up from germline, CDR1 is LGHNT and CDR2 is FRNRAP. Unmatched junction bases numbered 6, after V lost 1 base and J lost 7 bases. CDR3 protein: CASGLGSGGAFGELFF. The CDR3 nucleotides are TGTGCTAGTGGTTTGGGGAGCGGGGGGGCCTTCGGGGAGCTGTTTTTT.

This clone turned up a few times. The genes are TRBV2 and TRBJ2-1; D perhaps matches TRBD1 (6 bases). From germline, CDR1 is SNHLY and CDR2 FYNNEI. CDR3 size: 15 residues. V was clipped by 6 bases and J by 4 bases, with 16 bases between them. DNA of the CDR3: TGTGCCAGCAGCGGCCTCAGGGGAAAATACAATGAGCAGTTCTTC. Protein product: CASSGLRGKYNEQFF.

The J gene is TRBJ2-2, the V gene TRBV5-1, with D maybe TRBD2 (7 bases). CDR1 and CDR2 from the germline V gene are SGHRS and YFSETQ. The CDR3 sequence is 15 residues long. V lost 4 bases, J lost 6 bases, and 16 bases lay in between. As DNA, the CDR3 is TGCGCCAGCAGCCCGGGGGGCAGGGAGGCCGGGGAGCTGTTTTTT. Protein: CASSPGGREAGELFF.

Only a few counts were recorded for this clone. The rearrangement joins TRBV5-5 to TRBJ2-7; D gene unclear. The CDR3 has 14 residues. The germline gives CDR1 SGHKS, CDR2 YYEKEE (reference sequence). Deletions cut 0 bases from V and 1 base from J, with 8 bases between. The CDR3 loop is CASSLVERSYEQYF. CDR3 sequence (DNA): TGTGCCAGCAGCTTGGTAGAGAGGTCCTACGAGCAGTACTTC.

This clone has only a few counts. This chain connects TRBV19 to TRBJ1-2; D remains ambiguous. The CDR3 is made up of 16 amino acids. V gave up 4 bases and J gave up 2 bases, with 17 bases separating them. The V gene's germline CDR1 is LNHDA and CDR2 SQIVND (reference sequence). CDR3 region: CASSRTGLYTNYGYTF. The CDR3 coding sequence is TGTGCCAGTAGTAGGACTGGACTCTATACAAACTATGGCTACACCTTC.

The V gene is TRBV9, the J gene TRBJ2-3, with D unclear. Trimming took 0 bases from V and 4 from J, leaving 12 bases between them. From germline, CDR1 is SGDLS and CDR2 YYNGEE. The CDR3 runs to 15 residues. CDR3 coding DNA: TGTGCCAGCAGCGTAGAAATGAATCCGGCAGATACGCAGTATTTT. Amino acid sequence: CASSVEMNPADTQYF.

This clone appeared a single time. The CDR3 sequence: CATSRDRGGYEQYF. DNA for the CDR3: TGTGCCACCAGCAGAGATAGGGGGGGGTACGAGCAGTACTTC. The chain combines TRBV15 with TRBJ2-7; the D gene is possibly TRBD2 (7 bases). The CDR3 runs 14 residues. CDR1 LNHNV and CDR2 YYDKDF come from the germline V gene (reference sequence). V gave up 0 bases and J gave up 4 bases, with 10 bases separating them.

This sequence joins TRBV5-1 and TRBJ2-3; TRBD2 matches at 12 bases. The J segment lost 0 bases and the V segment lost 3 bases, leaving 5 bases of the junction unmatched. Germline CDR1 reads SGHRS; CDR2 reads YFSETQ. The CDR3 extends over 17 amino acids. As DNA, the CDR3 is TGCGCCAGCAGCTGGGGGACTAGCGGGCGGAGCACAGATACGCAGTATTTT. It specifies CASSWGTSGRSTDTQYF.

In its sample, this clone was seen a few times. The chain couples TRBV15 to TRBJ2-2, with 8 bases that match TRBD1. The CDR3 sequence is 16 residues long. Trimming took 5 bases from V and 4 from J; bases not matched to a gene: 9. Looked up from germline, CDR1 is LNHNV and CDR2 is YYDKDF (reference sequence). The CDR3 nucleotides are TGTGCCACCAGCGGCGGACAGGGCGCGTTCACCGGGGAGCTGTTTTTT. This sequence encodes CATSGGQGAFTGELFF.

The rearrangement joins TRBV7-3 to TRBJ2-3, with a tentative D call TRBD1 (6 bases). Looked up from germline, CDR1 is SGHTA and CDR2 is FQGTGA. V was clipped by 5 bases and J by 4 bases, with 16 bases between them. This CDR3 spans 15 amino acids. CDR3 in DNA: TGTGCCAGCAGCCCGGGGACATTCGCCCCAGATACGCAGTATTTT. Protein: CASSPGTFAPDTQYF.

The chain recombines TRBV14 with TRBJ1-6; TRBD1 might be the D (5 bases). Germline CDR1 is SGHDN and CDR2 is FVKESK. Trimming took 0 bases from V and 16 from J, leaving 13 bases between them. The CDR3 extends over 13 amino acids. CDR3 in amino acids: CASSQDMRGLLHF. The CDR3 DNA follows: TGTGCCAGCAGCCAAGATATGCGGGGCCTGCTCCACTTT.

The CDR3 protein is CASSPGLITGELFF. DNA of the CDR3: TGCGCCAGCAGCCCGGGACTGATCACCGGGGAGCTGTTTTTT. The genes are TRBV4-1 and TRBJ2-2, with D possibly TRBD2 on 6 matching bases. Per germline, CDR1 MGHRA and CDR2 YSYEKL. The CDR3 covers 14 residues. Between the trimmed V and J ends, which lost 4 bases and 4 bases, there was a span of 10 bases.

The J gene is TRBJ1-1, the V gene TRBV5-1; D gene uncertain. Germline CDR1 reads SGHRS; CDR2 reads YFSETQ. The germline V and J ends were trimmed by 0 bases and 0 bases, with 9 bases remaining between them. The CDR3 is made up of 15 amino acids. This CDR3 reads CASSLVSLMNTEAFF. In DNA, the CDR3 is TGCGCCAGCAGCTTGGTCAGCCTCATGAACACTGAAGCTTTCTTT.

CDR3 in amino acids: CSVLKGQNYGYTF. In nucleotides, the CDR3 is TGCAGCGTCTTGAAGGGCCAGAACTATGGCTACACCTTC. The V call is TRBV29-1, the J call TRBJ1-2, with D uncertain. This CDR3 region has 13 residues. The germline gives CDR1 SQVTM, CDR2 ANQGSEA. V was shortened by 6 bases and J by 2 bases, with 13 bases between the two germline ends.

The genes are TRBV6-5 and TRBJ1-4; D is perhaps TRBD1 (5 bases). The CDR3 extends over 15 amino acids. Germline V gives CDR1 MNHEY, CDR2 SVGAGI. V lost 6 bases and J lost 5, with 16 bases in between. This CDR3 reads CASSPREGSNEKLFF. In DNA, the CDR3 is TGTGCCAGCAGCCCCCGGGAGGGGAGCAATGAAAAACTGTTTTTT.

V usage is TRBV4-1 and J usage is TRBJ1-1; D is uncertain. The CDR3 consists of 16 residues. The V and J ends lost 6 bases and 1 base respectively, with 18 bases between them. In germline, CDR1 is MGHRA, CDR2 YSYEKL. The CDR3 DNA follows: TGCGCCAGCAGTGGGGTGGGCTTCATAAAGAACACTGAAGCTTTCTTT. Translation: CASSGVGFIKNTEAFF.

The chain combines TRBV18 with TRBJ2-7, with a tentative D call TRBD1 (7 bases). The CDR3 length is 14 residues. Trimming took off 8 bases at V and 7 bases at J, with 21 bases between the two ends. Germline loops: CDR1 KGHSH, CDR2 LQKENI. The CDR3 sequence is CASQGGDILREQYF. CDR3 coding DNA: TGTGCCAGCCAGGGGGGAGACATCTTGCGGGAGCAGTACTTC.

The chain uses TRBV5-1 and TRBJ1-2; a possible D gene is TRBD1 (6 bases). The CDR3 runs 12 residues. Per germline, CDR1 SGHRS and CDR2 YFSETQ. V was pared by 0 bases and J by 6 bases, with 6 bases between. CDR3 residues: CASSLDRDGYTF. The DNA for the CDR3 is TGCGCCAGCAGCTTGGACAGGGATGGCTACACCTTC.

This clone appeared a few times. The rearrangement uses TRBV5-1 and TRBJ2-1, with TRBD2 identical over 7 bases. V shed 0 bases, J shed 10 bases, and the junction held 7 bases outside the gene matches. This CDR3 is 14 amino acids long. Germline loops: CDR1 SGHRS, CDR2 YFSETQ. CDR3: CASSLAGRSGEQFF. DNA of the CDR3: TGCGCCAGCAGCTTGGCCGGGAGGAGCGGGGAGCAGTTCTTC.

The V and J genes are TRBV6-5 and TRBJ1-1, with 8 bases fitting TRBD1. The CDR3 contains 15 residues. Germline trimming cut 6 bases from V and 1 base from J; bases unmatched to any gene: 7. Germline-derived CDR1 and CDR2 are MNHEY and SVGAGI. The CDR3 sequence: CASRPAGTGNTEAFF. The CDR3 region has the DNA TGTGCCAGCAGACCCGCCGGGACAGGGAACACTGAAGCTTTCTTT.

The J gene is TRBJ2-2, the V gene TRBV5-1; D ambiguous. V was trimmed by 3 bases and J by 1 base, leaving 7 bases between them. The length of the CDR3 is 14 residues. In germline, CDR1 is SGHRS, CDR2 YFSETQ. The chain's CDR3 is CASSSDGNTGELFF. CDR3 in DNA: TGCGCCAGCAGCTCCGACGGGAACACCGGGGAGCTGTTTTTT.

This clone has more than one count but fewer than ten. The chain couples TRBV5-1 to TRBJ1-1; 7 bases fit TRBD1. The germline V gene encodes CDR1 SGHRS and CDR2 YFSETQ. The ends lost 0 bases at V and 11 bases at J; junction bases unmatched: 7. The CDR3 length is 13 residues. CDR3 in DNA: TGCGCCAGCAGCTTGGCAGGGGGATTTGGGGCTTTCTTT. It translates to CASSLAGGFGAFF.

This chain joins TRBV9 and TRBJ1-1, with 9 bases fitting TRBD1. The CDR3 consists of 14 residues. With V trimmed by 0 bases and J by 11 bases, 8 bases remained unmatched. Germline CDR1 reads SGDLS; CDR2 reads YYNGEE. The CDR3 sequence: CASSVATTGGTAFF. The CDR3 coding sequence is TGTGCCAGCAGCGTAGCTACGACAGGGGGGACTGCTTTCTTT.